This T cell receptor beta chain is from a study of blood T cell repertoires in COVID-19. The data were produced by immunoSEQ multiplex PCR, yet TCRdb's version contains in-frame clones alone and is incomplete. The repertoire has about 180,000 clones, about 81% of them found once; the top ten carry approximately 12%. In this sample, this clone turned up a few times. After removal of 4 bases from V and 0 bases from J, the junction contained 6 bases not matched to a gene. This CDR3 has 16 residues. Looked up from germline, CDR1 is SGHTA and CDR2 is FQGTGA. Sequencing was carried out using peripheral blood. The genes are TRBV7-3 and TRBJ2-1, with 7 bases that match TRBD2. The sequence derives from a woman older than 75 with COVID-19, enrolled during active disease. The CDR3 DNA sequence: TGTGCCAGCAGCTCCCAAGCGGGGACCTCCTACAATGAGCAGTTCTTC. Translated: CASSSQAGTSYNEQFF. The variable domain in full, completed from reference TRBV7-3 and TRBJ2-1, reads GAGVSQTPSNKVTEKGKYVELRCDPISGHTALYWYRQSLGQGPEFLIYFQGTGAADDSGLPNDRFFAVRPEGSVSTLKIQRTERGDSAVYLCASSSQAGTSYNEQFFGPGTRLTVL.